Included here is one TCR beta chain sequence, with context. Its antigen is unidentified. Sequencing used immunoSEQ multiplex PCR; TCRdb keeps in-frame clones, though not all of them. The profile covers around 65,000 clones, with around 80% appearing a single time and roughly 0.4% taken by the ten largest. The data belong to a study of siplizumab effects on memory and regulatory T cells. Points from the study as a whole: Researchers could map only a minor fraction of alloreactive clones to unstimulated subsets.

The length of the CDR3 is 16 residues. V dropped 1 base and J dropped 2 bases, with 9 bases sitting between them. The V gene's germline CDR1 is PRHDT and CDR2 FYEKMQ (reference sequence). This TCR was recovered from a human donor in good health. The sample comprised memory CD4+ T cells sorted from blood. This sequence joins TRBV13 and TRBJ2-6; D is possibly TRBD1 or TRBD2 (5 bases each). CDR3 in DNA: TGTGCCAGCAGCTTAGCGGGACGGGCTGGGGCCAACGTCCTGACTTTC. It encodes CASSLAGRAGANVLTF.